This TCR beta chain was sequenced in a study of CD8 T cells in ankylosing spondylitis. As concerns this clonotype: What it binds is not known.

Germline V gene lookup returns CDR1 SGHRS and CDR2 YFSETQ. The V end was cut by 3 bases, the J end by 3 bases, with 16 bases between. The length of the CDR3 is 16 residues. With molecular barcodes, quantitative 5'-RACE was used to make the TCR beta libraries. TCRdb used MiXCR to reprocess the 5' RACE reads, holding one entry per CDR3 protein. The sample lists 330,000 or so distinct CDR3 sequences, roughly 8% occurring once. Broader study findings: A motif in TCR beta, a set of 8 or 9 highly homologous variants, appeared characteristic of ankylosing spondylitis blood. Disease-linked clones were found to be CD8+ and relatively rare in peripheral blood.

The source material was blood, either unsorted or a sorted T cell fraction (not recorded which). The receptor was derived from a male donor with ankylosing spondylitis. The rearrangement links TRBV5-1 to TRBJ2-1; maybe TRBD1 (5 bases). DNA for the CDR3: TGCGCCAGCAGCTCCAGGGTTCATCCCAACTACAATGAGCAGTTCTTC. It is translated as CASSSRVHPNYNEQFF. Drawing the rest from reference TRBV5-1 and TRBJ2-1, the complete variable domain is KAGVTQTPRYLIKTRGQQVTLSCSPISGHRSVSWYQQTPGQGLQFLFEYFSETQRNKGNFPGRFSGRQFSNSRSEMNVSTLELGDSALYLCASSSRVHPNYNEQFFGPGTRLTVL.